This TCR beta chain was captured by sequencing in a study of cytomegalovirus exposure and HLA in healthy donors. PCR primers comprised 60 Vbeta and 13 Jbeta primers. Per the original data handling: Among the unique TCR beta chains that a later analysis counted, around 82 million in all, about 11 million were shared. Profiled with immunoSEQ multiplex PCR; TCRdb holds only in-frame clones, not every one. V, J and clone size were drawn from that table, and D and trimming were deduced from the DNA. The repertoire holds approximately 160,000 clones, with 64% as singletons. Remarks on this clone: Its specificity is unknown.

Germline V lookup: CDR1 PRHDT, CDR2 FYEKMQ (reference sequence). The CDR3 sequence is 15 residues long. V was pared by 0 bases and J by 2 bases, with 10 bases between. Whole-study results and caveats: The likely origin of a cluster of highly shared sequence variants was a sequencing artifact. Many donors shared some public TCRs, even though most TCR sequences were rare. Prediction of most subjects' HLA-A and HLA-B alleles by TCR beta sequences was reportedly accurate.

The chain carries TRBV13 and TRBJ2-5; D gene uncertain. Sequencing used PBMCs. This TCR was sampled from a woman under 40 in good health and CMV-seropositive. As DNA, the CDR3 is TGTGCCAGCAGCTTAGGCCTGCGGCAGCAAGAGACCCAGTACTTC. Its translation is CASSLGLRQQETQYF.